This passage covers 17 T cell receptor beta chains from one sample sequenced in a study of blood T cell repertoires in COVID-19. Sequencing was performed with immunoSEQ multiplex PCR; in TCRdb, only in-frame clones are kept and a portion is missing. The sample consists of hundreds of thousands of clones, 92% of them appearing once. Sequenced input: peripheral blood. The receptors derive from a man aged 55 to 70 with COVID-19, enrolled during active disease.

The gene calls are TRBV4-2 and TRBJ2-7; TRBD2 agrees at 9 bases. The CDR3 is 16 residues long. Germline V gene sequence: CDR1 LGHNA, CDR2 YNFKEQ. V shed 3 bases and J 4 bases; nucleotides not matched to a gene: 10. The CDR3 DNA reads TGTGCCAGCAGCCATCTTACTAGCGGGTCACCTTACGAGCAGTACTTC. This translates into CASSHLTSGSPYEQYF.

The gene calls are TRBV19 and TRBJ1-5; possible D gene TRBD1, 5 bases. CDR3 length equals 16 residues. V was clipped by 3 bases and J by 2 bases, with 14 bases between them. Looked up from germline, CDR1 is LNHDA and CDR2 is SQIVND (reference sequence). The CDR3 here is CASSISWGVGNQPQHF. The CDR3 bases are TGTGCCAGTAGTATTTCTTGGGGGGTGGGCAATCAGCCCCAGCATTTT.

This clone has only one observation. The chain uses TRBV3-1 (or the pseudogene TRBV3-2) and TRBJ1-2; 10 nucleotides align to TRBD1. The CDR3 extends over 16 amino acids. V lost 4 bases to trimming and J lost 4 bases; unmatched junction nucleotides: 9. CDR1 and CDR2 (germline): LGHDT, YNNKEL (reference sequence). The CDR3 reads CASSPNEWTGGYGYTF. CDR3 bases: TGTGCCAGCAGCCCCAATGAGTGGACAGGGGGCTATGGCTACACCTTC.

DNA for the CDR3: TGTGCCAGCAGCTTATTCGGGTTGAACACTGAAGCTTTCTTT. Residues: CASSLFGLNTEAFF. This sequence joins TRBV7-2 and TRBJ1-1; D is undetermined. Deletions cut 2 bases from V and 0 bases from J, with 7 bases between. The CDR3 length is 14 residues. CDR1 SGHTA and CDR2 FQGNSA come from the germline V gene.

The chain couples TRBV19 to TRBJ2-3, with 8 bases lining up with TRBD1. The CDR3 is 15 residues long. CDR1 and CDR2 (germline): LNHDA, SQIVND (reference sequence). The ends lost 4 bases at V and 1 base at J; junction bases unmatched: 4. This chain's CDR3 is CASSTGTGRTDTQYF. CDR3 coding DNA: TGTGCCAGTAGTACAGGGACAGGCCGCACAGATACGCAGTATTTT.

The CDR3 sequence is CASSLDSGVGQPQHF. The CDR3 DNA reads TGCGCCAGCAGCTTGGATAGCGGTGTTGGGCAGCCCCAGCATTTT. This chain connects TRBV5-1 to TRBJ1-5; D gene ambiguous. The CDR3 covers 15 residues. CDR1 is SGHRS and CDR2 is YFSETQ in the germline V gene. With 0 bases removed from V and 7 bases from J, the gap between germline ends came to 14 bases.

The chain combines TRBV19 with TRBJ2-1; TRBD1 matches 11 bases. CDR3 size: 17 residues. Trimming took 4 bases from V and 5 from J; bases not matched to a gene: 10. CDR1 is LNHDA and CDR2 is SQIVND in the germline V gene (reference sequence). The CDR3 nucleotides are TGTGCCAGTAGTACCCGGTCCGGGACAGGGGGACACAATGAGCAGTTCTTC. This translates into CASSTRSGTGGHNEQFF. The full variable domain, with the rest looked up from reference TRBV19 and TRBJ2-1, is DGGITQSPKYLFRKEGQNVTLSCEQNLNHDAMYWYRQDPGQGLRLIYYSQIVNDFQKGDIAEGYSVSREKKESFPLTVTSAQKNPTAFYLCASSTRSGTGGHNEQFFGPGTRLTVL.

The chain is built from TRBV7-9 and TRBJ1-2, with 9 positions matching TRBD1. The trim removed 2 bases at V and 8 bases at J, leaving 3 bases unmatched. The CDR3 loop spans 13 amino acids. CDR1 and CDR2 from the germline V gene are SEHNR and FQNEAQ (reference sequence). CDR3 DNA sequence: TGTGCCAGCAGCTTAACAGGGGGCGGAGGCTACACCTTC. Its translation: CASSLTGGGGYTF. The full variable domain, its missing parts supplied by reference TRBV7-9 and TRBJ1-2, is DTGVSQNPRHKITKRGQNVTFRCDPISEHNRLYWYRQTLGQGPEFLTYFQNEAQLEKSRLLSDRFSAERPKGSFSTLEIQRTEQGDSAMYLCASSLTGGGGYTFGSGTRLTVV.

This chain joins TRBV11-2 and TRBJ2-3, with unresolved D. The length of the CDR3 is 15 residues. The germline CDR1 and CDR2 sequences are SGHAT and FQNNGV. The germline V and J ends were trimmed by 0 bases and 2 bases, with 9 bases remaining between them. Written as DNA, the CDR3 is TGTGCCAGCAGCTTAGATAACAGTTACACAGATACGCAGTATTTT. Its translation is CASSLDNSYTDTQYF. Based on the CDR3 plus reference TRBV11-2 and TRBJ2-3, the full variable domain is EAGVAQSPRYKIIEKRQSVAFWCNPISGHATLYWYQQILGQGPKLLIQFQNNGVVDDSQLPKDRFSAERLKGVDSTLKIQPAKLEDSAVYLCASSLDNSYTDTQYFGPGTRLTVL.

The chain joins TRBV5-4 to TRBJ2-1; 8 nucleotides align to TRBD1. V lost 2 bases and J lost 5; bases outside the gene matches: 3. The germline CDR1 and CDR2 sequences are SGHNT and YYREEE (reference sequence). This CDR3 region has 14 residues. CDR3 sequence reads: CASSLWTGHNEQFF. The CDR3 region has the DNA TGTGCCAGCAGCTTATGGACAGGGCACAATGAGCAGTTCTTC.

This clone was seen just once. The chain recombines TRBV6-5 with TRBJ1-5; the D gene is possibly TRBD1 (6 bases). CDR3 length: 13 residues. V lost 8 bases to trimming and J lost 10 bases, with 18 bases between them. Germline loops: CDR1 MNHEY, CDR2 SVGAGI. The chain's CDR3 is CASRLDSRSPQHF. CDR3 coding DNA: TGTGCCAGCCGCCTGGACAGTCGATCTCCCCAGCATTTT.

The rearrangement links TRBV12-3 or TRBV12-4 to TRBJ1-1, with D unresolved. Between the trimmed V and J ends, which lost 3 bases and 7 bases, there was a span of 9 bases. The CDR3 extends over 12 amino acids. The CDR3 DNA is TGTGCCAGCAGTTTTTCGGTGAGTGAAGCTTTCTTT. Amino acid sequence: CASSFSVSEAFF.

This sequence joins TRBV20-1 and TRBJ1-5, with D unresolved. The CDR3 extends over 15 amino acids. The germline V and J ends were trimmed by 3 bases and 1 base, with 13 bases remaining between them. Germline CDR1 reads DFQATT; CDR2 reads SNEGSKA (reference sequence). As DNA, the CDR3 is TGCAGTGCTAGTGGAGGGATTCTAAGCAATCAGCCCCAGCATTTT. This encodes CSASGGILSNQPQHF.

The chain links TRBV6-5 to TRBJ1-2; D is perhaps TRBD1 (5 bases). Trimming removed 0 bases at V and 8 bases at J, with 13 bases between. This CDR3 comprises 14 residues. Germline CDR1 MNHEY, CDR2 SVGAGI. CDR3 protein: CASSYSSGGTGYTF. The CDR3 DNA reads TGTGCCAGCAGTTACTCGTCGGGGGGTACCGGCTACACCTTC.

The V call is TRBV5-6, the J call TRBJ1-5; 7 bases agree with TRBD1. The CDR3 totals 14 residues. Trimming removed 6 bases from V and 2 bases from J; junction bases left unmatched: 5. Germline lookup yields CDR1 SGHDT and CDR2 YYEEEE. CDR3 residues: CASTLGGGNQPQHF. For the CDR3, the DNA is TGTGCCAGCACCTTAGGGGGCGGCAATCAGCCCCAGCATTTT.

The chain recombines TRBV5-3 with TRBJ2-2; TRBD2 matches 13 bases. TRBV5-3 is classed as an ORF, of uncertain function. This CDR3 has 16 residues. The junction had 9 bases not matched to a gene; V was cut back by 7 bases and J by 6 bases. CDR3 DNA sequence: TGTGCCAGACATGGAACTAGCGGGGGGGCCCCCGGGGAGCTGTTTTTT. It encodes CARHGTSGGAPGELFF.

V and J are TRBV6-5 and TRBJ2-2; 7 nucleotides agree with TRBD1. V was pared by 8 bases and J by 7 bases, with 4 bases of the junction left unmatched. The CDR3 runs 12 residues. The germline gives CDR1 MNHEY, CDR2 SVGAGI. The CDR3 bases are TGTGCCAGCGGACAGGCTATCGGGGAGCTGTTTTTT. It specifies CASGQAIGELFF.